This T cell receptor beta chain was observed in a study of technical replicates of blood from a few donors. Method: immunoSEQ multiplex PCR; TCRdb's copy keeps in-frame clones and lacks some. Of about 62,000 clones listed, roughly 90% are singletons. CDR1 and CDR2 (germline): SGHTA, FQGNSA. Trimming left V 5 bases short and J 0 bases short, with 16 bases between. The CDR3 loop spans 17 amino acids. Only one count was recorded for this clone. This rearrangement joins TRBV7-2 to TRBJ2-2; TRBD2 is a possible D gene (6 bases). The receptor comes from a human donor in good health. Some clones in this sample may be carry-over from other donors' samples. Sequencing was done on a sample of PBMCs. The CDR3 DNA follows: TGTGCCAGCAGCAGCAGGAGAGTAGCGGCGAACACCGGGGAGCTGTTTTTT. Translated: CASSSRRVAANTGELFF.